The 13 T cell receptor beta chains in this list originate from one sample, sequenced in a study of blood T cell repertoires in COVID-19. Generated by immunoSEQ multiplex PCR, the TCRdb table keeps only in-frame clones and is missing some. The sample has 27,000 or so clones, around 86% seen once. The sample comprised peripheral blood. All receptors derive from a man between 65 and 80 years old with acute or convalescent COVID-19.

This clone occurred a few times. This sequence joins TRBV30 and TRBJ1-6; D might be TRBD1 (6 bases). With 4 bases removed from V and 7 bases from J, the gap between germline ends came to 11 bases. Germline CDR1 and CDR2: GTSNPN and SVGIG (reference sequence). This CDR3 has 13 amino acids. The CDR3 DNA sequence: TGTGCCTGGACCCATCAGGGGAATTCACCCCTCCACTTT. Translating gives CAWTHQGNSPLHF.

This clone was observed once. The rearrangement links TRBV30 to TRBJ1-1; D is unclear. The germline V and J ends were trimmed by 5 bases and 0 bases, with 16 bases remaining between them. Germline CDR1 and CDR2: GTSNPN and SVGIG (reference sequence). This CDR3 contains 15 residues. The DNA for the CDR3 is TGTGCCTGGGGAATCGACGGAGCCTTGAACACTGAAGCTTTCTTT. Amino acids: CAWGIDGALNTEAFF.

This clone appeared a single time. The chain combines TRBV7-2 with TRBJ1-2; D is undetermined. From germline, CDR1 is SGHTA and CDR2 FQGNSA. V was pared by 0 bases and J by 6 bases, with 11 bases between. CDR3 length: 14 residues. The CDR3 region is CASSLARQNDGYTF. In DNA, the CDR3 is TGTGCCAGCAGCTTAGCGCGGCAGAATGATGGCTACACCTTC. Full variable domain (remainder filled in from reference TRBV7-2 and TRBJ1-2): GAGVSQSPSNKVTEKGKDVELRCDPISGHTALYWYRQSLGQGLEFLIYFQGNSAPDKSGLPSDRFSAERTGGSVSTLTIQRTQQEDSAVYLCASSLARQNDGYTFGSGTRLTVV.

The chain combines TRBV9 with TRBJ1-4, with D unclear. This CDR3 spans 15 amino acids. From germline, CDR1 is SGDLS and CDR2 YYNGEE. Deletions cut 4 bases from V and 3 bases from J, with 13 bases between. CDR3 residues: CASSISPSSNEKLFF. In nucleotides, the CDR3 is TGTGCCAGCAGCATCTCTCCCTCGTCTAATGAAAAACTGTTTTTT.

This clone was detected only a few times. The chain recombines TRBV7-2 with TRBJ2-3; D not certain. Germline loops: CDR1 SGHTA, CDR2 FQGNSA. Trimming shortened V by 0 bases and J by 6 bases, and 7 bases separated the two germline ends. The CDR3 covers 13 residues. CDR3 DNA: TGTGCCAGCAGCTTAGCTCGCCGGGATACGCAGTATTTT. Translating gives CASSLARRDTQYF.

V usage is TRBV7-2 and J usage is TRBJ2-1, with 8 positions matching TRBD2. The CDR3 length is 17 residues. After removal of 6 bases from V and 0 bases from J, the junction contained 10 bases not matched to a gene. Germline V gene sequence: CDR1 SGHTA, CDR2 FQGNSA. CDR3: CASSSRGSGSSYNEQFF. CDR3 DNA sequence: TGTGCCAGCAGTTCTCGAGGGAGCGGGAGCTCCTACAATGAGCAGTTCTTC.

The gene calls are TRBV4-1 and TRBJ1-5; weak D call: TRBD1 (5 bases). Trimming pared 1 base from V and 4 bases from J, leaving 8 bases between. The length of the CDR3 is 14 residues. Germline CDR1 reads MGHRA; CDR2 reads YSYEKL. CDR3 loop: CASSQVRDNQPQHF. The CDR3 DNA is TGCGCCAGCAGCCAAGTCAGGGATAATCAGCCCCAGCATTTT.

The chain combines TRBV6-5 with TRBJ2-3; D perhaps matches TRBD2 (6 bases). The germline CDR1 and CDR2 sequences are MNHEY and SVGAGI. V was shortened by 6 bases and J by 3 bases, with 10 bases between the two germline ends. The CDR3 length is 13 residues. For the CDR3, the DNA is TGTGCCAGCAGGCCCAGCGGGACAGATACGCAGTATTTT. Translating it yields CASRPSGTDTQYF.

The chain recombines TRBV11-3 with TRBJ2-3, with 7 bases fitting TRBD2. The V gene end was trimmed by 1 base and the J gene end by 10 bases; junction bases not matched to a gene: 5. The CDR3 covers 13 residues. From germline, CDR1 is SGHNT and CDR2 YENEEA. The CDR3 sequence is CASSLVSGRAQYF. The CDR3 nucleotides are TGTGCCAGCAGCTTAGTATCAGGGAGGGCGCAGTATTTT. The complete variable domain, with remaining parts taken from reference TRBV11-3 and TRBJ2-3, reads EAGVVQSPRYKIIEKKQPVAFWCNPISGHNTLYWYLQNLGQGPELLIRYENEEAVDDSQLPKDRFSAERLKGVDSTLKIQPAELGDSAVYLCASSLVSGRAQYFGPGTRLTVL.

The gene calls are TRBV12-3 or TRBV12-4 and TRBJ1-5; D gene unclear. The CDR3 runs to 12 residues. V shed 10 bases and J shed 0 bases, with 7 bases lying between them. CDR3 nucleotides: TGTGCCATCCAGTATAGCAATCAGCCCCAGCATTTT. As protein: CAIQYSNQPQHF.

This clone was picked up a small number of times. The chain joins TRBV5-4 to TRBJ2-7; 9 nucleotides agree with TRBD1. Germline V gives CDR1 SGHNT, CDR2 YYREEE (reference sequence). Trimming took 4 bases from V and 5 from J; bases not matched to a gene: 4. The CDR3 extends over 13 amino acids. The CDR3 loop reads CASSRTGVDEQYF. As DNA, the CDR3 is TGTGCCAGCAGCAGGACAGGGGTTGACGAGCAGTACTTC.

The chain is built from TRBV30 and TRBJ2-5; D unclear. Germline assignment: CDR1 GTSNPN and CDR2 SVGIG (reference sequence). Trimming pared 4 bases from V and 3 bases from J, leaving 6 bases between. The CDR3 sequence is 11 residues long. This CDR3 is CAWKTKETQYF. The CDR3 nucleotides are TGTGCCTGGAAAACTAAAGAGACCCAGTACTTC.

The chain carries TRBV5-1 and TRBJ2-3; D uncertain. The V end lost 1 base, the J end lost 3 bases, and 9 bases lay between the germline ends. The CDR3 spans 14 residues. In germline, CDR1 is SGHRS, CDR2 YFSETQ. The CDR3 sequence is CASSLSRTTDTQYF. The CDR3 DNA is TGCGCCAGCAGCTTGTCCCGAACTACAGATACGCAGTATTTT. The whole variable domain, remainder taken from reference TRBV5-1 and TRBJ2-3, is KAGVTQTPRYLIKTRGQQVTLSCSPISGHRSVSWYQQTPGQGLQFLFEYFSETQRNKGNFPGRFSGRQFSNSRSEMNVSTLELGDSALYLCASSLSRTTDTQYFGPGTRLTVL.